A selection of T cell receptor beta chains follows, all from one sample in a study of T cells in Graves' hyperthyroidism and ophthalmopathy. TCRdb processed the multiplex PCR reads anew with MiXCR; each CDR3 protein has one entry. Of about 700,000 distinct CDR3 sequences listed, 14% are singletons. Sample: blood. These receptors came from a woman aged 18-29 years with Graves' hyperthyroidism. Both conserved end residues are trimmed from each CDR3. Size tells how often a clone was seen (once, few, many) or the class of an expanded clone, and some rows leave it out.

many TRBV2 ASSEWDRGNGGYT
many TRBV7-8 ASSADPGQVINEKLF
few TRBV24-1 ATRTIPVYEQY
few TRBV30 AWRNGTGGQNTEAF
NA TRBV4-3 ASSLSWTGPLQAEAF
NA TRBV9 ASSVSGVGNQPQH
many TRBV18 ASSPNQGSEKLF
many TRBV6-1 ASSSLAGRETQY
many TRBV20-1 SASPGTIQETQY
many TRBV12-3/TRBV12-4 ASSHYWRMNTEAF
many TRBV3-1 ASSQMRNQPQH
NA TRBV7-8 ASSLDTGRKEKLF
many TRBV12-3/TRBV12-4 ASSPPGSYGYT
many TRBV5-1 ASSLGAVGRLNTEAF
many TRBV29-1 SVVQGGDIQY
once TRBV7-7 ASGSTGSGANVLT
many TRBV7-8 ASSFRLGQGPQH
many TRBV7-2 ASRSLAGYYNEQF
NA TRBV5-5 ASTQGIPGTSGLMAYNEQL
NA TRBV19 ASSIAGGAQKNEQF
many TRBV14 ASSSTSLAGTYNEQF
NA TRBV6-1 ASKTSGLYDEQF
NA TRBV18 ASSRASTMNTGELF
NA TRBV6-1 ASSEATSGSKTQY
NA TRBV20-1 SANSDRSNQPQH
many TRBV10-2 ASRRTGTSSTDTQY
many TRBV6-1 ASSPGRGGREKLF
NA TRBV27 ASSLSSFSPRFGGGYT
NA TRBV4-1 ASSSRQGGQPQH
few TRBV6-4 ASSEQGGTNTEAF
many TRBV18 ASSPSGARETQY
many TRBV18 ASSPEGMNTEAF
few TRBV28 ASSSRDRRGEQY
few TRBV10-3 AISESSLPGTEAF
many TRBV2 ANRALPNSYNEQF
NA TRBV20-1 SARDASNTGELF